This T cell receptor beta chain was identified in a study of T cell changes during pregnancy in multiple sclerosis. This table comes from immunoSEQ multiplex PCR, and its TCRdb copy is limited to in-frame clones, with some not included. In the table there are 45,000 to 60,000 clones, 93% of which are singletons. Looked up from germline, CDR1 is MNHEY and CDR2 is SMNVEV (reference sequence). The germline V and J ends were trimmed by 10 bases and 0 bases, with 13 bases remaining between them. The CDR3 runs to 13 residues. The chain uses TRBV27 and TRBJ2-7; D is unclear. This receptor was taken from a female donor with multiple sclerosis, enrolled in a pregnancy study. This specimen was peripheral blood, taken in the second trimester of pregnancy. CDR3 DNA: TGTGCCACCGCTGTCACCGGCTCCTACGAGCAGTACTTC. Translation: CATAVTGSYEQYF.